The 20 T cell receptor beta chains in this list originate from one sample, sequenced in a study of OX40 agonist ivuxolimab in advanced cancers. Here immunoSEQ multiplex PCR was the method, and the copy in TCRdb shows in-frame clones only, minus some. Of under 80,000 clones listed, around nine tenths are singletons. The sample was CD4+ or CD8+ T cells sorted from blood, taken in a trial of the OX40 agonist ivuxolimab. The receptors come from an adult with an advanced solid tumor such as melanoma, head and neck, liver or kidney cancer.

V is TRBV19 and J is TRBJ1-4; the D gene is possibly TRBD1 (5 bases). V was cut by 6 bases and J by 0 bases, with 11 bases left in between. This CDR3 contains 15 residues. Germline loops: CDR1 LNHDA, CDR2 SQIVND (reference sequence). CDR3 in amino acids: CASRGGSATNEKLFF. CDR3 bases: TGTGCCAGTAGGGGGGGGTCCGCAACTAATGAAAAACTGTTTTTT.

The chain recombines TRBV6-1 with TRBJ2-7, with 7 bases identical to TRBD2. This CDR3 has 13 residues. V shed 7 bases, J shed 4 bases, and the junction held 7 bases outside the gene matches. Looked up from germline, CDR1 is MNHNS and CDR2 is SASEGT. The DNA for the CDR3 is TGTGCCAGCAACCCCGGGCGGGGGTACGAGCAGTACTTC. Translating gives CASNPGRGYEQYF.

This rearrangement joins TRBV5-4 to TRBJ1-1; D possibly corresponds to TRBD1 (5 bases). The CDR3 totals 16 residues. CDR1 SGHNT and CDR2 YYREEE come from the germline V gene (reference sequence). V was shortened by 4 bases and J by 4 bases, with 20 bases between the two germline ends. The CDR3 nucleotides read TGTGCCAGCAGCGGCGGGTCCTCGAGGGGTGGCACTGAAGCTTTCTTT. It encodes CASSGGSSRGGTEAFF.

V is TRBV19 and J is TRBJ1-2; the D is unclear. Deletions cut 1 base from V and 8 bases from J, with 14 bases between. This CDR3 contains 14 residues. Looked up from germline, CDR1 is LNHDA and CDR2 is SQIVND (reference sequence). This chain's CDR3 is CASSIAGSPGGYTF. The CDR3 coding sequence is TGTGCCAGTAGTATAGCCGGGTCCCCGGGAGGCTACACCTTC.

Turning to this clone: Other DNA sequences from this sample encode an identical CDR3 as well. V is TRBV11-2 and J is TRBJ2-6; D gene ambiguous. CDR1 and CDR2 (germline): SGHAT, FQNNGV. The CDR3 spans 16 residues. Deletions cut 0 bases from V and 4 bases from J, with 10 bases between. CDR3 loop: CASSLDPYSGANVLTF. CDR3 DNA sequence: TGTGCCAGCAGCTTAGATCCCTACTCAGGGGCCAACGTCCTGACTTTC.

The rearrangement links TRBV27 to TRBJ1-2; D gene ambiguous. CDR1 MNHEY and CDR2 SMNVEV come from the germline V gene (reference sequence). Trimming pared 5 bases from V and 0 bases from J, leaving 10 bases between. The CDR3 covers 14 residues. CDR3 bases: TGTGCCAGCAGTCCCCCAACTACTAACTATGGCTACACCTTC. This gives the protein CASSPPTTNYGYTF.

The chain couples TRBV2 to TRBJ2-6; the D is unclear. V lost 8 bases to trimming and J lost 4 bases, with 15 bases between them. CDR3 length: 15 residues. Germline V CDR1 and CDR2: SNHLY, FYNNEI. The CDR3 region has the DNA TGTGCCAGCCGAGGACCCATGGCCGGGGCCAACGTCCTGACTTTC. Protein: CASRGPMAGANVLTF.

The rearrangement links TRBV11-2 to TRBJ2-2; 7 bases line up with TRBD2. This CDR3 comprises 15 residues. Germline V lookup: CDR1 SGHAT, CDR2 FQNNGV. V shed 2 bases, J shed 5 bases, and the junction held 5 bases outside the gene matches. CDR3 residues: CASSLRLAGTGELFF. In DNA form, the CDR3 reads TGTGCCAGCAGCTTAAGACTAGCTGGTACCGGGGAGCTGTTTTTT.

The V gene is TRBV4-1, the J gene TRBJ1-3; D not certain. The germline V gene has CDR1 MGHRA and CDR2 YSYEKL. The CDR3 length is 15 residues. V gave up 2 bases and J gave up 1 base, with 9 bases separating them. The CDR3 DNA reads TGCGCCAGCAGCCAACCCCGGAGGTCTGGAAACACCATATATTTT. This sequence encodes CASSQPRRSGNTIYF.

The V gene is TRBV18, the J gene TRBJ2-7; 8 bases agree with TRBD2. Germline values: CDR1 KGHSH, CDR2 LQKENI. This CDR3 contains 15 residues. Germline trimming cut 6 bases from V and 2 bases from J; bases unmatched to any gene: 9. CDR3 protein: CASSPVGGAPYEQYF. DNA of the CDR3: TGTGCCAGCTCCCCCGTCGGGGGGGCTCCCTACGAGCAGTACTTC.

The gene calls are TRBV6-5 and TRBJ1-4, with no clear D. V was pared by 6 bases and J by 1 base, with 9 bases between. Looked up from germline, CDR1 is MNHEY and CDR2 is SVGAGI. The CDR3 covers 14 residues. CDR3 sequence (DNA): TGTGCCAGCAGGCTTACGGTAACTAATGAAAAACTGTTTTTT. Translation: CASRLTVTNEKLFF.

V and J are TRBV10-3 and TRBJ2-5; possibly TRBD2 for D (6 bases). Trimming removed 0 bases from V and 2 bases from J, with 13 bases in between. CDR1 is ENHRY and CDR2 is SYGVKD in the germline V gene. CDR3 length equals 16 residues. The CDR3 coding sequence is TGTGCCATCAGTGAGTCGTCCCGGGGGATTCAAGAGACCCAGTACTTC. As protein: CAISESSRGIQETQYF.

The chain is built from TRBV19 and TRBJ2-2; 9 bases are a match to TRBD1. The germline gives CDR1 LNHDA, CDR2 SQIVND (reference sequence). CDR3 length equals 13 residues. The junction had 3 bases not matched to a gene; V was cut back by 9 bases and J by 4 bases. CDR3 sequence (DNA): TGTGCCAGCAAACAGGGGGCCACCGGGGAGCTGTTTTTT. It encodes CASKQGATGELFF.

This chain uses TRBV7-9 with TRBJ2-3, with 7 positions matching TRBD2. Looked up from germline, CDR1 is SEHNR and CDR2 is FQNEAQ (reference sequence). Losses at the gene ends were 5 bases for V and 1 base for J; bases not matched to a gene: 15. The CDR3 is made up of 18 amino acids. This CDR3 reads CASSHSGGGRRGTDTQYF. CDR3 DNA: TGTGCCAGCAGCCATTCCGGGGGAGGGCGGAGGGGCACAGATACGCAGTATTTT.

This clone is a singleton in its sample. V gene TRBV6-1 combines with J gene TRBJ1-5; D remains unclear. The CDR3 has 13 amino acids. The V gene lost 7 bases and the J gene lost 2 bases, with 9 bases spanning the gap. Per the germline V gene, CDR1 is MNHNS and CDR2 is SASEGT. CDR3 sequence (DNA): TGTGCCAGCATGAGGGAAGGCAATCAGCCCCAGCATTTT. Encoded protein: CASMREGNQPQHF.

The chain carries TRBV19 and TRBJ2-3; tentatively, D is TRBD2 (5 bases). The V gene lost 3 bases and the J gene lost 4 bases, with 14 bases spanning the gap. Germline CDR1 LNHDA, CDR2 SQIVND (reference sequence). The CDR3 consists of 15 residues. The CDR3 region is CASSMIGLAPDTQYF. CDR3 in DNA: TGTGCCAGTAGTATGATTGGGCTAGCCCCAGATACGCAGTATTTT.

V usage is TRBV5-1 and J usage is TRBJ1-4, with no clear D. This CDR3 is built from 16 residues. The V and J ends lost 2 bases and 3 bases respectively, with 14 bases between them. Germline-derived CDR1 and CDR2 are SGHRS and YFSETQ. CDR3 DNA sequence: TGCGCCAGCAGCTTCAATCCCCGGGGAGCTAATGAAAAACTGTTTTTT. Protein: CASSFNPRGANEKLFF. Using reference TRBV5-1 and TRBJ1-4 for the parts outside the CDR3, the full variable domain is KAGVTQTPRYLIKTRGQQVTLSCSPISGHRSVSWYQQTPGQGLQFLFEYFSETQRNKGNFPGRFSGRQFSNSRSEMNVSTLELGDSALYLCASSFNPRGANEKLFFGSGTQLSVL.

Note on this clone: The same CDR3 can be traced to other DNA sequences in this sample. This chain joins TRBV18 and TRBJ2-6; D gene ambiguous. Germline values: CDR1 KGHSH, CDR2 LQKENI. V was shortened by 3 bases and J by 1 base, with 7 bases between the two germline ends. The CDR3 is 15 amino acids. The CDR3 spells CASSPTRSGANVLTF. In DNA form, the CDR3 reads TGTGCCAGCTCACCCACGAGGTCTGGGGCCAACGTCCTGACTTTC.

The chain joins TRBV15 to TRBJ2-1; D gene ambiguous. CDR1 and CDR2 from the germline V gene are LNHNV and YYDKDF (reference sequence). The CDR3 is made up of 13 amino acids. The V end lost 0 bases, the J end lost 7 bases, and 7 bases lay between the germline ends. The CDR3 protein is CATSREQINEQFF. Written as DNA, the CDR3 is TGTGCCACCAGCAGAGAACAGATTAATGAGCAGTTCTTC.

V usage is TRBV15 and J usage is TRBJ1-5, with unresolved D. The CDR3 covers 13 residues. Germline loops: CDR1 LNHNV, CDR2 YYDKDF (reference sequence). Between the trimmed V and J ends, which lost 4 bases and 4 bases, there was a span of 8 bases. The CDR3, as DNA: TGTGCCACCAGCAATGGAGCTAATCAGCCCCAGCATTTT. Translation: CATSNGANQPQHF.